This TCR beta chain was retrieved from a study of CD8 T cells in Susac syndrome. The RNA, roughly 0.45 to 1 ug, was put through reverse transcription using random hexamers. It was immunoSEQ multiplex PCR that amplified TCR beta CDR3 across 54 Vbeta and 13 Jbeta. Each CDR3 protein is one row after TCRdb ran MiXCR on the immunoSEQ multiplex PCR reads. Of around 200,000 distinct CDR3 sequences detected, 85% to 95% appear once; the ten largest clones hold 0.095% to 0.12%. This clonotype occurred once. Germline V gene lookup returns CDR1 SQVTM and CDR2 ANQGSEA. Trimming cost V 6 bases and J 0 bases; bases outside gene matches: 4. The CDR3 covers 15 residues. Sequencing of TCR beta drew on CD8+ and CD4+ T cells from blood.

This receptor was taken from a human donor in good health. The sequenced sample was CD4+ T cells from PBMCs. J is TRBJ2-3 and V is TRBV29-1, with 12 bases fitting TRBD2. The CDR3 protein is CSVAGTSGSTDTQYF. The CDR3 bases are TGCAGCGTCGCTGGGACTAGCGGGAGCACAGATACGCAGTATTTT.